This TCR beta chain was identified during a study of radiotherapy plus CTLA-4 blockade in lung cancer (dated by TCRdb to 2016 to 2019). With regard to the full study: Among enrolled patients, around 18% had an objective response and 31% reached disease control. Broader findings and caveats from the paper: Increased serum interferon-beta after radiation, together with early dynamic changes in blood T cell clones, were reported to be the strongest predictors of response. After treatment with radiotherapy and ipilimumab, TCR clones that originated in tumors expanded in peripheral blood.

The library was produced with the immunoSEQ multiplex PCR assay. This is the immuneACCESS table as TCRdb keeps it, with only in-frame sequences that have V and J called. A part of the clones is gone; compared with another copy, unresolved V genes explain less than half, and the rest is unexplained. Recorded for this sample are about 120,000 clones; just under 90% of them occurred a single time. Clones ranked in the top ten supply more than 6.5% of the sample. Looking up the germline V gene yields CDR1 SGDLS and CDR2 YYNGEE. Measured from the cysteine to the phenylalanine, the CDR3 is 13 residues long. Only the CDR3 DNA is retained, 39 bases long and in frame from the first base. Trimmed from V: 4 bases; trimmed from J: 5 bases; junction bases lacking a gene match: 3. The sample holds one count of this clone. What antigen it recognizes has not been identified. No much larger clone exists at a distance of one base, and base qualities are not known.

In this study, focal radiation therapy paired with CTLA-4 blockade (ipilimumab) was tested in patients who had chemo-refractory metastatic non-small-cell lung cancer. The V gene is TRBV9 and the J gene is TRBJ2-3, and TRBD1 matches 8 of the central bases. The source was peripheral blood, collected from a patient treated with radiotherapy plus ipilimumab. The receptor comes from a human donor with non-small cell lung cancer that progressed on radiotherapy plus ipilimumab. The DNA reads TGTGCCAGCAGCAAGACAGGGGTAGATACGCAGTATTTT. Protein translation: CASSKTGVDTQYF. The entire variable domain, with the stretches around the CDR3 drawn from the reference TRBV9 and TRBJ2-3 proteins, is DSGVTQTPKHLITATGQRVTLRCSPRSGDLSVYWYQQSLDQGLQFLIQYYNGEERAKGNILERFSAQQFPDLHSELNLSSLELGDSALYFCASSKTGVDTQYFGPGTRLTVL.